The 6 T cell receptor beta chains below come from one sample, sequenced in a study of cytomegalovirus exposure and HLA in healthy donors. Both 60 Vbeta primers and 13 Jbeta primers went into the PCR. Here immunoSEQ multiplex PCR was the method, and the copy in TCRdb shows in-frame clones only, minus some. The sample includes nearly 110,000 clones, over 75% of them seen just once. Sequencing was performed on PBMCs. The receptors were gathered from a male donor in good health and CMV-seronegative.

This clone has only a few counts. The rearrangement links TRBV2 to TRBJ2-3; 12 positions match TRBD2. The CDR3 extends over 14 amino acids. Germline CDR1 and CDR2: SNHLY and FYNNEI. V trimming: 11 bases; J trimming: 6 bases; junction bases outside the gene matches: 9. CDR3 sequence (DNA): TGTGCCGGCGCTAGCGGGGGGGGTGCGGATACGCAGTATTTT. Its protein product is CAGASGGGADTQYF.

CDR3 sequence reads: CASSPWTGDPYEQYF. The DNA of the CDR3 is TGTGCCAGCAGTCCCTGGACAGGGGACCCCTACGAGCAGTACTTC. The chain employs TRBV6-1 and TRBJ2-7; 9 bases align to TRBD1. The CDR3 runs 15 residues. The junction had 7 bases not matched to a gene; V was cut back by 5 bases and J by 2 bases. The germline V gene has CDR1 MNHNS and CDR2 SASEGT.

The chain joins TRBV5-5 to TRBJ2-7, with D tentatively TRBD2 (6 bases). The CDR3 runs to 14 residues. Trimming cost V 3 bases and J 0 bases, with 10 bases left between them. CDR1 and CDR2 from the germline V gene are SGHKS and YYEKEE (reference sequence). This chain's CDR3 is CASSSAGLSYEQYF. DNA for the CDR3: TGTGCCAGCAGCTCTGCGGGACTCTCCTACGAGCAGTACTTC.

The V call is TRBV6-1, the J call TRBJ1-3, with unresolved D. This CDR3 contains 15 residues. V lost 2 bases, J lost 1 base, and 9 bases lay in between. Germline assignment: CDR1 MNHNS and CDR2 SASEGT. CDR3 in DNA: TGTGCCAGCAGTGAATCGAGGACTTCTGGAAACACCATATATTTT. Residues: CASSESRTSGNTIYF.

The chain uses TRBV7-8 and TRBJ1-2; D unresolved. Per germline, CDR1 SGHVS and CDR2 FQNEAQ. The ends were cut back, 0 bases at V and 2 bases at J, with 4 bases in the middle. The CDR3 extends over 13 amino acids. CDR3 in DNA: TGTGCCAGCAGCTTAGCCAGGAACTATGGCTACACCTTC. Encoded protein: CASSLARNYGYTF.

This clone was seen a few times. The V and J genes are TRBV5-1 and TRBJ1-1, with TRBD1 matching 7 bases. The V segment lost 1 base and the J segment 0 bases; nucleotides outside the gene matches: 6. The CDR3 runs to 16 residues. CDR1 SGHRS and CDR2 YFSETQ come from the germline V gene. The CDR3 coding sequence is TGCGCCAGCAGCTTGATTCCAGGGGGAATGAACACTGAAGCTTTCTTT. It specifies CASSLIPGGMNTEAFF.